A selection of T cell receptor beta chains follows, all from one sample in a study of somatic mutations in cytotoxic T cells in rheumatoid arthritis. Using immunoSEQ multiplex PCR, the repertoire was profiled, and TCRdb retains in-frame clones only, with some absent. The repertoire includes some 18,000 clones, 80% to 85% of them detected once, and roughly 30% sits in the top ten. The sequencing sample was made of CD8+ T cells sorted from blood. These receptors were taken from an adult with rheumatoid arthritis. Each CDR3 is given with its conserved first and last residue. The D gene is left open where the match is weak. Clone size is stated in some rows and not others, as once, few, many or a class when expanded.

>TRBJ2-3|TRBV7-2|.|.
CASSLAYQLWSTDTQYF
TGTGCCAGCAGCTTAGCGTATCAGTTGTGGAGCACAGATACGCAGTATTTT
>TRBJ2-3|TRBV13|.|.
CASSPSPLAGDTQYF
TGTGCCAGCAGCCCTTCCCCACTAGCAGGAGATACGCAGTATTTT
>TRBJ2-1|TRBV7-9|.|.
CASTIKGLTPDNEQFF
TGTGCCAGCACCATTAAGGGCCTGACGCCCGACAATGAGCAGTTCTTC
>TRBJ1-5|TRBV7-9|few|.
CASSLSQENSNQPQHF
TGTGCCAGCAGCTTATCGCAGGAGAATAGCAATCAGCCCCAGCATTTT
>TRBJ2-3|TRBV2|.|.
CASLYYSSTDTQYF
TGTGCCAGCCTTTATTACTCTAGCACAGATACGCAGTATTTT
>TRBJ2-1|TRBV13|.|.
CASSLGRGKYNEQFF
TGTGCCAGCAGCTTAGGTAGGGGAAAATACAATGAGCAGTTCTTC
>TRBJ2-7|TRBV11-2|.|.
CASSLSVRRTVYEQYF
TGTGCCAGCAGCTTATCGGTCCGCAGGACAGTCTACGAGCAGTACTTC
>TRBJ1-1|TRBV5-6|.|.
CASRWMNTEAFF
TGTGCCAGCAGGTGGATGAACACTGAAGCTTTCTTT
>TRBJ1-1|TRBV5-6|.|.
CASSSVGNTEAFF
TGTGCCAGCAGCTCAGTGGGAAACACTGAAGCTTTCTTT
>TRBJ2-2|TRBV11-2|.|.
CASSGTGPIGELFF
TGTGCCAGTTCCGGGACGGGGCCAATCGGGGAGCTGTTTTTT
>TRBJ1-4|TRBV6-5|.|.
CASSSTGKLFF
TGTGCCAGCAGTTCCACAGGAAAACTGTTTTTT
>TRBJ1-2|TRBV7-9|few|TRBD1
CASSSPGGYGYTF
TGTGCCAGCAGCTCCCCAGGGGGTTATGGCTACACCTTC
>TRBJ2-1|TRBV7-6|.|TRBD2
CASSFSGRAGNEQFF
TGTGCCAGCAGCTTTAGCGGGAGGGCCGGTAATGAGCAGTTCTTC
>TRBJ2-1|TRBV25-1|.|TRBD1
CASGDRGRGNEQFF
TGTGCCAGCGGGGACAGGGGGCGAGGAAATGAGCAGTTCTTC
>TRBJ2-7|TRBV11-2|.|TRBD1
CATTDRGIRRSYEQYF
TGTGCCACCACGGACAGGGGCATCCGCCGGTCCTACGAGCAGTACTTC
>TRBJ2-5|TRBV19|.|.
CASSIASRGQETQYF
TGTGCCAGTAGTATAGCGTCCAGGGGACAAGAGACCCAGTACTTC
>TRBJ2-1|TRBV4-1|.|.
CASSPNNSYNEQFF
TGCGCCAGCAGTCCCAATAACTCCTACAATGAGCAGTTCTTC
>TRBJ2-7|TRBV19|.|.
CASSIVGSRAYEQYF
TGTGCCAGTAGTATAGTAGGATCCCGGGCCTACGAGCAGTACTTC